These 11 T cell receptor beta chains were all obtained from the same sample, sequenced in a study of shared clonotypes between healthy human individuals. Profiled with immunoSEQ multiplex PCR; TCRdb holds only in-frame clones, not every one. The sample includes about 450,000 clones, around 79% of them seen just once. The sequenced sample was PBMCs. These receptors were collected from a woman in her thirties or forties in good health. Some clones in this sample may be carry-over from other donors' samples.

The CDR3 sequence: CASSESHRVEYEQYF. The CDR3 bases are TGTGCCAGCAGTGAATCTCACAGGGTGGAATACGAGCAGTACTTC. The chain combines TRBV6-1 with TRBJ2-7, with a weak D call TRBD1 (6 bases). V gave up 2 bases and J gave up 4 bases, with 15 bases separating them. Germline V lookup: CDR1 MNHNS, CDR2 SASEGT. This CDR3 is 15 amino acids long.

This clone was counted at least ten times. DNA of the CDR3: TGTGCCAGTAGTATAATAGGGTCGGGGAGCACTGAAGCTTTCTTT. Protein sequence: CASSIIGSGSTEAFF. The rearrangement uses TRBV19 and TRBJ1-1; D unresolved. Germline V lookup: CDR1 LNHDA, CDR2 SQIVND (reference sequence). The CDR3 spans 15 residues. V was trimmed by 2 bases and J by 4 bases, leaving 14 bases between them.

The chain links TRBV21-1 to TRBJ1-2; TRBD1 is the table's D call and was not checked against the DNA. TRBV21-1 corresponds to a pseudogene. The CDR3 has 18 amino acids. In DNA, the CDR3 is TGTGCCAGCAGCCCCCTTTCCGGGACAGGGGGCGCGGGTGGAGGCTACACCTTC. Amino acids: CASSPLSGTGGAGGGYTF.

This rearrangement joins TRBV29-1 to TRBJ2-7; D gene ambiguous. V was pared by 4 bases and J by 2 bases, with 15 bases between. Germline V gene lookup returns CDR1 SQVTM and CDR2 ANQGSEA. The CDR3 has 14 residues. This chain's CDR3 is CSVGLSLQAYEQYF. DNA of the CDR3: TGCAGCGTTGGTTTGTCCCTCCAGGCCTACGAGCAGTACTTC.

The chain employs TRBV7-9 and TRBJ2-2; D may be TRBD2 (6 bases). The CDR3 sequence is 18 residues long. CDR1 is SEHNR, CDR2 FQNEAQ, per germline (reference sequence). V lost 5 bases to trimming and J lost 0 bases, with 19 bases between them. CDR3 DNA sequence: TGTGCCAGCAGCGCCGGGAAGGGCGGGGAGTCGAACACCGGGGAGCTGTTTTTT. It yields the protein CASSAGKGGESNTGELFF. Complete variable domain (other parts from reference TRBV7-9 and TRBJ2-2): DTGVSQNPRHKITKRGQNVTFRCDPISEHNRLYWYRQTLGQGPEFLTYFQNEAQLEKSRLLSDRFSAERPKGSFSTLEIQRTEQGDSAMYLCASSAGKGGESNTGELFFGEGSRLTVL.

This clone has a handful of counts. The chain recombines TRBV18 with TRBJ2-3; D is uncertain. CDR3 length: 15 residues. V was cut by 1 base and J by 5 bases, with 13 bases left in between. Per the germline V gene, CDR1 is KGHSH and CDR2 is LQKENI. Here the CDR3 reads CASSPLGGWGDTQYF. In nucleotides, the CDR3 is TGTGCCAGCTCACCACTCGGTGGGTGGGGAGATACGCAGTATTTT.

V and J are TRBV7-2 and TRBJ2-1, with a possible D match to TRBD2 (6 bases). The germline CDR1 and CDR2 sequences are SGHTA and FQGNSA. CDR3 length: 14 amino acids. With 0 bases removed from V and 15 bases from J, the gap between germline ends came to 18 bases. Here the CDR3 reads CASSLARDSLGPFF. The CDR3, as DNA: TGTGCCAGCAGCTTAGCTAGGGACTCTTTAGGACCGTTCTTC.

This sequence joins TRBV5-4 and TRBJ2-5, with 14 bases lining up with TRBD2. The germline gives CDR1 SGHNT, CDR2 YYREEE (reference sequence). The CDR3 runs 18 residues. V lost 3 bases and J lost 4; bases outside the gene matches: 11. CDR3 sequence (DNA): TGTGCCAGCAGCTCTCCGGGACTAGCGGGAGCTGGGGGAGAGACCCAGTACTTC. It translates to CASSSPGLAGAGGETQYF.

There are a few counts of this clone. The V gene is TRBV2, the J gene TRBJ1-5; maybe TRBD1 (5 bases). The CDR3 is made up of 13 amino acids. Trimming took off 6 bases at V and 6 bases at J, with 12 bases between the two ends. Germline V CDR1 and CDR2: SNHLY, FYNNEI. CDR3 protein: CASSRLTVQPQHF. The CDR3, as DNA: TGTGCCAGCAGCCGTTTGACAGTTCAGCCCCAGCATTTT.

This chain uses TRBV5-4 with TRBJ2-7; weak D call: TRBD2 (5 bases). CDR1 SGHNT and CDR2 YYREEE come from the germline V gene (reference sequence). The CDR3 is 16 residues long. The V end lost 1 base, the J end lost 3 bases, and 17 bases lay between the germline ends. CDR3 residues: CASSLSASGIGYEQYF. The CDR3 bases are TGTGCCAGCAGCTTGTCGGCCAGCGGCATAGGCTACGAGCAGTACTTC.

Of note for this clone: Additional DNA sequences in this sample encode the identical CDR3. The V and J genes are TRBV7-8 and TRBJ2-7, with 7 positions matching TRBD1. The length of the CDR3 is 12 residues. The germline V gene encodes CDR1 SGHVS and CDR2 FQNEAQ. J lost 5 bases, V lost 4 bases, and 2 bases had no gene match. The CDR3 nucleotides are TGTGCCAGCAGCTACACAGGGGACGAGCAGTACTTC. This translates into CASSYTGDEQYF.